This TCR beta chain was identified during a study of early T cells in non-severe SARS-CoV-2 infection. At the level of the study: From unsorted whole blood, bulk RNA was sequenced, and the chains remained unpaired.

The protocol attached unique molecular identifiers to individual cDNA molecules. From the 5' RACE reads, TCRdb called clonotypes with MiXCR, one entry per CDR3 protein. Here the sample spans 70,000 to 75,000 distinct CDR3 sequences, approximately 13% being singletons. Germline CDR1 reads MGHDK; CDR2 reads SYGVNS. The trim removed 7 bases at V and 2 bases at J, leaving 7 bases unmatched. CDR3 length: 14 residues. This clonotype was counted at least ten times. The sample comprised whole blood. This chain uses TRBV25-1 with TRBJ2-7; 8 bases are shared with TRBD2. The source of this sequence is an adult who was a healthcare worker with PCR-confirmed SARS-CoV-2 infection or an uninfected control (not recorded which). CDR3 in DNA: TGTGCCAGCACACGGGAGGGGGGCCCCTACGAGCAGTACTTC. It translates to CASTREGGPYEQYF.